These T cell receptor beta chains were read from a single sample in a study of blood T cell repertoires in COVID-19. Sequenced by immunoSEQ multiplex PCR; TCRdb stores in-frame clones only, minus some. The sample includes approximately 130,000 clones, 65% to 90% of them seen just once. The sequenced material came from peripheral blood. Receptors originate from a woman between 55 and 75 years old with active or convalescent COVID-19. The CDR3 runs from the conserved cysteine through the conserved F or W. The D gene is left open where the match is weak. Some rows mark clone size as missing; the rest say once, few, many or name a class of expanded clone.

clone_size j_call v_call d_call cdr3_length cdr3_nt cdr3_aa
NA TRBJ2-1 TRBV29-1 NA 15 TGCAGCTCAGGGGGCGGGAGGGCCACCTACAATGAGCAGTTCTTC CSSGGGRATYNEQFF
NA TRBJ2-3 TRBV5-4 NA 16 TGTGCCAGCAGCTCAGATCAGTCACGGGGCACAGATACGCAGTATTTT CASSSDQSRGTDTQYF
NA TRBJ1-5 TRBV6-2/TRBV6-3 TRBD1 13 TGTGCCAGCAGTTTGCAGGGGGATCAGCCCCAGCATTTT CASSLQGDQPQHF
NA TRBJ2-2 TRBV19 NA 14 TGTGCCAGTAGTATAATCGGGAGAACCGGGGAGCTGTTTTTT CASSIIGRTGELFF
NA TRBJ1-3 TRBV7-6 NA 14 TGTGCCAGCAGCTTAAATAGGGGGGGAAACACCATATATTTT CASSLNRGGNTIYF
NA TRBJ2-7 TRBV24-1 TRBD1 15 TGTGCCACCTCGAAAGGGACAGGGAGCTCCTACGAGCAGTACTTC CATSKGTGSSYEQYF
NA TRBJ2-1 TRBV4-1 TRBD1 15 TGCGCCAGCAGCCCTAGGGGGCTTGAAAGCAATGAGCAGTTCTTC CASSPRGLESNEQFF
NA TRBJ1-2 TRBV28 NA 13 TGTGCCAGCAGTAGGACTGCTAACTATGGCTACACCTTC CASSRTANYGYTF
few TRBJ1-6 TRBV28 NA 16 TGTGCCAGCAGCGAGGAGGAGGGCTCCTATAATTCACCCCTCCACTTT CASSEEEGSYNSPLHF
few TRBJ2-3 TRBV16 NA 15 TGTGCCAGCAGCGAGCGGGCTAGGAGCACAGATACGCAGTATTTT CASSERARSTDTQYF
NA TRBJ2-1 TRBV7-2 TRBD2 15 TGTGCCAGCAGGGCCGGGACTAGCGAATACAATGAGCAGTTCTTC CASRAGTSEYNEQFF
NA TRBJ1-4 TRBV13 NA 15 TGTGCCAGCAGCCCCAACAGGGCCTCTGGTGAAAAACTGTTTTTT CASSPNRASGEKLFF
NA TRBJ1-4 TRBV20-1 NA 14 TGCAGTGCTAGTGAGGGGGGGACTAATGAAAAACTGTTTTTT CSASEGGTNEKLFF
NA TRBJ2-6 TRBV19 TRBD1 15 TGTGCCAGTTCGGGACAGATCTCTGGGGCCAACGTCCTGACTTTC CASSGQISGANVLTF
few TRBJ1-2 TRBV6-5 NA 13 TGTGCCAGCAGTTACTCGCCCGAGTATGGCTACACCTTC CASSYSPEYGYTF
few TRBJ2-7 TRBV4-2 NA 15 TGTGCCAGCAGCGTAAGCCTCGGTCAGGTTGACGAGCAGTACTTC CASSVSLGQVDEQYF
NA TRBJ1-1 TRBV13 TRBD1 15 TGTGCCAGCAGCCCGGGACAGGGGACGAACACTGAAGCTTTCTTT CASSPGQGTNTEAFF
NA TRBJ1-1 TRBV29-1 NA 14 TGCAGCGTTGAAGAGGGGGGGCGCGACACTGAAGCTTTCTTT CSVEEGGRDTEAFF
NA TRBJ1-5 TRBV7-2 NA 14 TGTGCCAGCAGCTCGGACTCTAACAATCAGCCCCAGCATTTT CASSSDSNNQPQHF
NA TRBJ2-2 TRBV28 TRBD1 14 TGTGCCAGCAGAGGCGACAGGGGACGTGGGGAGCTGTTTTTT CASRGDRGRGELFF
once TRBJ1-5 TRBV6-6 NA 14 TGTGCCAGCAGTTATGGGGCCCTCAATCAGCCCCAGCATTTT CASSYGALNQPQHF
NA TRBJ2-3 TRBV7-2 NA 16 TGTGCCAGCAGCTTAAACCCGGGACATCTCACAGATACGCAGTATTTT CASSLNPGHLTDTQYF
NA TRBJ2-1 TRBV29-1 TRBD1 13 TGCAGCGCCACCCGGGACAGGGATATTGAGCAGTTCTTC CSATRDRDIEQFF
few TRBJ2-1 TRBV7-6 TRBD1 16 TGTGCCAGCAGCCCGACAGGGGTCAAAGTGGGCGATGAGCAGTTCTTC CASSPTGVKVGDEQFF
NA TRBJ2-1 TRBV7-9 NA 16 TGTGCCAGCAGCTTCTCGTATACGGGAGCTTACAATGAGCAGTTCTTC CASSFSYTGAYNEQFF
few TRBJ1-1 TRBV19 TRBD1 15 TGTGCCAGTAGCAGGGACAGGGGGAACGTGAATGAAGCTTTCTTT CASSRDRGNVNEAFF
once TRBJ2-3 TRBV24-1 NA 12 TGTGCCACAACAGGGTTTACAGATACGCAGTATTTT CATTGFTDTQYF
NA TRBJ2-3 TRBV4-3 TRBD2 16 TGCGCCAGCAGCCCACGGACTAGCGGGATGTGGAATACGCAGTATTTT CASSPRTSGMWNTQYF
NA TRBJ2-2 TRBV7-6 TRBD2 16 TGTGCCAGCAGCTTTACGGCGGGAGAGGGGACCGGGGAGCTGTTTTTT CASSFTAGEGTGELFF
NA TRBJ2-7 TRBV7-2 NA 13 TGTGCCAGCAGCTCCGCGGCCCCCTACGAGCAGTACTTC CASSSAAPYEQYF
NA TRBJ2-7 TRBV6-5 NA 15 TGTGCCAGCAGCTCTCTGGGGGCCGCCTCCTACGAGCAGTACTTC CASSSLGAASYEQYF
NA TRBJ2-5 TRBV24-1 TRBD2 17 TGTGCCACCAGTGACTCTGGACTAGCGGGGATACAAGAGACCCAGTACTTC CATSDSGLAGIQETQYF
NA TRBJ2-7 TRBV4-2 TRBD2 15 TGTGCCAGCAGCCAAGGGTCGGGAGGGCCCTACGAGCAGTACTTC CASSQGSGGPYEQYF
NA TRBJ1-4 TRBV30 NA 12 TGTGCCCTCGGGACAACTAATGAAAAACTGTTTTTT CALGTTNEKLFF
few TRBJ1-5 TRBV6-5 NA 14 TGTGCCAGCGAAGGAGGACGGGACAATCAGCCCCAGCATTTT CASEGGRDNQPQHF
NA TRBJ1-1 TRBV5-1 NA 16 TGCGCCAGCAGCCTTTCGCAGGGGAGGGTAGGCACTGAAGCTTTCTTT CASSLSQGRVGTEAFF
few TRBJ1-1 TRBV5-1 TRBD1 13 TGCGCCAGCAGCTCACCGGGACAGAATCCTGCTTTCTTT CASSSPGQNPAFF
NA TRBJ2-3 TRBV5-6 NA 13 TGTGCCAGCAAAAGGGGGGGCCCAGATACGCAGTATTTT CASKRGGPDTQYF
NA TRBJ2-7 TRBV7-2 NA 14 TGTGCCAGCACCTCAACTAGATTCTCCTACGAGCAGTACTTC CASTSTRFSYEQYF
NA TRBJ2-1 TRBV28 TRBD2 14 TGTGCCAGCGAGATAGCGGGTTCCTACAATGAGCAGTTCTTC CASEIAGSYNEQFF
NA TRBJ2-2 TRBV28 TRBD1 16 TGTGCCAGCAGTACCCCAGGACAGGGGAACACCGGGGAGCTGTTTTTT CASSTPGQGNTGELFF
NA TRBJ1-2 TRBV28 NA 12 TGTGCCAGCAGCCCCACAGGGTTTGGCTACACCTTC CASSPTGFGYTF